The entry below describes one T cell receptor beta chain. These data are taken from a study of blood T cell repertoires in COVID-19. As for the study in general: The United States, Italy and Spain provided the acute and convalescent COVID-19 samples.

Germline V CDR1 and CDR2: LNHDA, SQIVND (reference sequence). V lost 3 bases to trimming and J lost 5 bases; unmatched junction nucleotides: 9. The CDR3 length is 16 residues. Sequenced by immunoSEQ multiplex PCR; TCRdb stores in-frame clones only, minus some. Among about 130,000 clones, roughly 80% were seen once, and the ten largest hold around 3.1%. Specimen: peripheral blood. The receptor comes from a woman aged 80 or older with acute or convalescent COVID-19. The chain carries TRBV19 and TRBJ1-3, with 8 bases matching TRBD1. This CDR3 is CASSMGFRGRRNTIYF. The CDR3 DNA reads TGTGCCAGTAGTATGGGCTTCAGGGGGCGAAGAAACACCATATATTTT. The whole variable domain, filled in from reference TRBV19 and TRBJ1-3, reads DGGITQSPKYLFRKEGQNVTLSCEQNLNHDAMYWYRQDPGQGLRLIYYSQIVNDFQKGDIAEGYSVSREKKESFPLTVTSAQKNPTAFYLCASSMGFRGRRNTIYFGEGSWLTVV.